These 20 T cell receptor beta chains were sequenced from one sample in a study of T cell repertoires in cytomegalovirus infection. In TCRdb, the reads were re-called with MiXCR into one record per CDR3 protein. The table shows about 340,000 distinct CDR3 sequences, with 25% to 35% occurring only once. What these receptors recognize is not known. The source material was cultured PBMCs, sampled from culture after CMV antigen stimulation. These receptors were taken from a human donor in good health (CMV status not recorded). Some clones in this sample may be carry-over from other donors' samples.

This sequence joins TRBV27 and TRBJ1-2, with D perhaps TRBD1 (6 bases). V shed 4 bases and J shed 5 bases, with 17 bases lying between them. Looked up from germline, CDR1 is MNHEY and CDR2 is SMNVEV (reference sequence). This CDR3 contains 15 residues. This chain's CDR3 is CASSSNREVNYGYTF. Here the CDR3 DNA reads TGTGCCAGCAGTTCCAACAGGGAGGTTAATTATGGCTACACCTTC.

V and J are TRBV6-5 and TRBJ2-1; D gene uncertain. CDR3 length: 11 residues. V gave up 6 bases and J gave up 10 bases, with 10 bases separating them. Germline V gene data show CDR1 as MNHEY and CDR2 as SVGAGI. CDR3 region: CASRSHMEQFF. The CDR3 DNA sequence: TGTGCCAGCAGATCCCACATGGAGCAGTTCTTC.

The chain joins TRBV11-2 to TRBJ2-7, with 12 bases that match TRBD2. The V gene's germline CDR1 is SGHAT and CDR2 FQNNGV. V shed 2 bases and J 1 base; nucleotides not matched to a gene: 6. This CDR3 is built from 17 residues. The CDR3 here is CASSLYPGLAGSYEQYF. The CDR3, as DNA: TGTGCCAGCAGCTTATACCCGGGACTAGCGGGTTCCTACGAGCAGTACTTC.

This clonotype was seen repeatedly, ten times or more. The J gene is TRBJ1-1, the V gene TRBV10-3, with D possibly being TRBD1 (5 bases). Germline CDR1 reads ENHRY; CDR2 reads SYGVKD. V was pared by 3 bases and J by 4 bases, with 15 bases between. The CDR3 spans 15 residues. The CDR3 protein is CAISDHRRESTEAFF. DNA for the CDR3: TGTGCCATCAGTGACCACCGCAGGGAAAGCACTGAAGCTTTCTTT.

The table lists this clonotype with many counts. The rearrangement links TRBV7-8 to TRBJ2-4, with D perhaps TRBD2 (6 bases). The germline gives CDR1 SGHVS, CDR2 FQNEAQ. The CDR3 spans 16 residues. Trimming removed 4 bases from V and 6 bases from J, with 19 bases in between. The CDR3 loop is CASSSRGLLGGNIQYF. The CDR3, as DNA: TGTGCCAGCAGCTCTCGGGGACTCCTCGGGGGAAACATTCAGTACTTC.

The chain combines TRBV24-1 with TRBJ2-1; either TRBD1 or TRBD2 may supply D (5 bases each). This CDR3 is 18 amino acids long. V was shortened by 5 bases and J by 0 bases, with 19 bases between the two germline ends. The germline CDR1 and CDR2 sequences are KGHDR and SFDVKD. CDR3 protein: CATSANSGASFSYNEQFF. CDR3 DNA sequence: TGTGCCACCAGTGCGAATTCCGGGGCCTCCTTCTCCTACAATGAGCAGTTCTTC.

The chain joins TRBV12-3 or TRBV12-4 to TRBJ1-2; TRBD1 aligns across 8 bases. Trimming took 2 bases from V and 6 from J; bases not matched to a gene: 8. CDR3 size: 15 residues. Here the CDR3 DNA reads TGTGCCAGCAGTTTAACATCAGACAGGGGAAATGGCTACACCTTC. Protein sequence: CASSLTSDRGNGYTF.

By frequency in the sample, this clonotype is medium-sized. This chain uses TRBV7-6 with TRBJ1-3, with a tentative D call TRBD1 (5 bases). CDR3 length: 17 residues. Germline CDR1 reads SGHVS; CDR2 reads FNYEAQ. Trimming left V 5 bases short and J 4 bases short, with 21 bases between. This CDR3 is CASSPQGPSSWGNTIYF. Here the CDR3 DNA reads TGTGCCAGCAGCCCGCAGGGTCCTTCGAGTTGGGGAAACACCATATATTTT.

The table lists this clonotype with a few counts. This chain links TRBV19 with TRBJ2-7; a possible D gene is TRBD2 (7 bases). The CDR3 loop spans 13 amino acids. Germline V gene lookup returns CDR1 LNHDA and CDR2 SQIVND (reference sequence). Trimming shortened V by 11 bases and J by 0 bases, and 14 bases separated the two germline ends. CDR3 DNA sequence: TGTGCCTCCCGGGGGGCTACCTCCTACGAGCAGTACTTC. Its protein product is CASRGATSYEQYF.

The chain carries TRBV12-5 and TRBJ2-3, with D possibly matching TRBD1 (6 bases). CDR1 and CDR2 (germline): LGHNT, FRNRAP. This CDR3 contains 17 residues. V lost 1 base to trimming and J lost 4 bases, with 18 bases between them. The CDR3 coding sequence is TGTGCTAGTGGTTTGGCCCGGACAGTTGCTGGTCCAGATACGCAGTATTTT. This sequence encodes CASGLARTVAGPDTQYF.

The V call is TRBV27, the J call TRBJ2-7; no clear D. Germline CDR1 and CDR2: MNHEY and SMNVEV (reference sequence). CDR3 length: 14 amino acids. The germline V and J ends were trimmed by 0 bases and 3 bases, with 9 bases remaining between them. The CDR3 nucleotides are TGTGCCAGCAGTTTATCCCCGAAGGACTACGAGCAGTACTTC. This encodes CASSLSPKDYEQYF.

The chain combines TRBV19 with TRBJ1-2; TRBD1 is a possible D gene (6 bases). The germline gives CDR1 LNHDA, CDR2 SQIVND (reference sequence). The CDR3 has 13 residues. Trimming removed 5 bases at V and 7 bases at J, with 14 bases between. The CDR3 reads CASSSTGDVGYTF. The CDR3 nucleotides are TGTGCCAGTAGTTCGACAGGAGATGTTGGCTACACCTTC.

This clonotype was observed a few times. The CDR3 sequence: CASSSRPSSGNTIYF. CDR3 DNA: TGTGCCAGCAGTTCACGGCCCTCCTCTGGAAACACCATATATTTT. This sequence joins TRBV28 and TRBJ1-3; D gene unclear. Trimming cost V 4 bases and J 0 bases, with 10 bases left between them. The CDR3 contains 15 residues. The germline V gene has CDR1 MDHEN and CDR2 SYDVKM.

This clonotype was counted at least ten times. This sequence joins TRBV2 and TRBJ1-6; no definite D call. CDR1 and CDR2 from the germline V gene are SNHLY and FYNNEI. Trimming removed 3 bases at V and 14 bases at J, with 11 bases between. The length of the CDR3 is 12 residues. The CDR3 loop reads CASSDGHTALHF. In DNA form, the CDR3 reads TGTGCCAGCAGTGACGGCCACACGGCCCTCCACTTT. The variable domain in full, completed from reference TRBV2 and TRBJ1-6, reads EPEVTQTPSHQVTQMGQEVILRCVPISNHLYFYWYRQILGQKVEFLVSFYNNEISEKSEIFDDQFSVERPDGSNFTLKIRSTKLEDSAMYFCASSDGHTALHFGNGTRLTVT.

This clonotype was recorded a few times. The chain joins TRBV7-6 to TRBJ2-3; D perhaps matches TRBD2 (5 bases). Trimming pared 5 bases from V and 2 bases from J, leaving 17 bases between. This CDR3 spans 16 amino acids. CDR1 is SGHVS and CDR2 is FNYEAQ in the germline V gene. DNA for the CDR3: TGTGCCAGCAGCCCACTGAGTGGCGGGCCCACAGATACGCAGTATTTT. This gives the protein CASSPLSGGPTDTQYF.

The chain uses TRBV25-1 and TRBJ1-2; D gene uncertain. The CDR3 covers 12 residues. In germline, CDR1 is MGHDK, CDR2 SYGVNS. V was cut by 4 bases and J by 7 bases, with 10 bases left in between. The CDR3 reads CASSGGFVGYTF. Written as DNA, the CDR3 is TGTGCCAGCAGTGGAGGGTTCGTTGGCTACACCTTC.

This clonotype showed up just a few times. The chain couples TRBV7-8 to TRBJ1-5, with TRBD1 identical over 8 bases. Unmatched junction bases numbered 6, after V lost 4 bases and J lost 7 bases. CDR1 and CDR2 from the germline V gene are SGHVS and FQNEAQ. This CDR3 contains 14 residues. The CDR3: CASSSDRASQPQHF. CDR3 sequence (DNA): TGTGCCAGCAGCTCGGACAGGGCTTCCCAGCCCCAGCATTTT.

The chain combines TRBV20-1 with TRBJ2-1; 10 bases fit TRBD2. Germline CDR1 reads DFQATT; CDR2 reads SNEGSKA (reference sequence). This CDR3 comprises 16 residues. V trimming: 0 bases; J trimming: 5 bases; junction bases outside the gene matches: 7. The CDR3, as DNA: TGCAGTGCTAGAGATCCTAGCGGGAGCGGGAACAATGAGCAGTTCTTC. It encodes CSARDPSGSGNNEQFF.

The gene calls are TRBV7-9 and TRBJ2-5; 10 positions match TRBD2. The CDR3 has 16 amino acids. Germline trimming cut 1 base from V and 2 bases from J; bases unmatched to any gene: 4. Germline assignment: CDR1 SEHNR and CDR2 FQNEAQ (reference sequence). The CDR3 DNA sequence: TGTGCCAGCAGCTTAGGGGCTAGCGGGAGACAAGAGACCCAGTACTTC. Its protein is CASSLGASGRQETQYF.

The J gene is TRBJ2-2, the V gene TRBV11-2; 7 bases are shared with TRBD2. The CDR3 has 13 residues. CDR1 is SGHAT, CDR2 FQNNGV, per germline. V dropped 7 bases and J dropped 7; count of bases not matched to a gene: 6. CDR3 DNA sequence: TGTGCCAGCACCATACGGGGGGACGGGGAGCTGTTTTTT. Amino acid sequence: CASTIRGDGELFF. Full variable domain (rest looked up from reference TRBV11-2 and TRBJ2-2): EAGVAQSPRYKIIEKRQSVAFWCNPISGHATLYWYQQILGQGPKLLIQFQNNGVVDDSQLPKDRFSAERLKGVDSTLKIQPAKLEDSAVYLCASTIRGDGELFFGEGSRLTVL.